This TCR beta chain comes out of a study of neoadjuvant anti-PD-1 for oral cavity cancer. For the study at large: Nivolumab at 3 mg/kg was mostly given biweekly, three to four doses, pre-surgery.

This clone appeared a single time. TCRdb's table, derived via immunoSEQ multiplex PCR, lists solely in-frame clones and lacks some. The sample contains fewer than 90,000 clones, approximately 84% of which appear only once. Patients had newly diagnosed, untreated stage II-IVA oral cavity squamous cell carcinoma. The sequencing here drew on PBMCs, taken before nivolumab (anti-PD-1) treatment. This clonotype originated in a person aged 35 to 85 with oral cavity squamous cell carcinoma.

CDR3 bases: TGTGCCAGCAGTTTCATGGGGGCTTTCTACAATGAGCAGTTCTTC. It encodes CASSFMGAFYNEQFF. V usage is TRBV6-5 and J usage is TRBJ2-1, with D perhaps TRBD1 (6 bases). The CDR3 consists of 15 residues. Trimming shortened V by 4 bases and J by 3 bases, and 13 bases separated the two germline ends. CDR1 and CDR2 (germline): MNHEY, SVGAGI.